This TCR beta chain appears in the sequencing data of a study of T cell responses to AZD1222 COVID-19 vaccine. Deletions cut 0 bases from V and 8 bases from J, with 16 bases between. Germline CDR1 and CDR2: SNHLY and FYNNEI. The CDR3 is 15 residues long. Worth noting for this clone: The target antigen is unknown.

Overall study findings and caveats: In a largely white British group with more females than males, clonal diversity was possibly underestimated. Spike-wide coverage was observed for vaccine-associated CD4 TCRs, with dominant responses at 160-218 and 743-854.

Assay: immunoSEQ multiplex PCR; the TCRdb copy retains only in-frame clones and omits some. The sample shows 250,000 to 300,000 clones, 90% to 95% of them seen only once. The specimen was peripheral blood, collected 28 days after the second AZD1222 dose. The clonotype comes from an adult who received the AZD1222 COVID-19 vaccine. The chain employs TRBV2 and TRBJ1-2, with D maybe TRBD1 (6 bases). The DNA of the CDR3 is TGTGCCAGCAGTGAAGCACAAGGGACATTCTCGGGCTACACCTTC. It encodes CASSEAQGTFSGYTF.